This T cell receptor (beta chain) was profiled in a study of blood T cells in healthy people across ages. V shed 2 bases and J shed 4 bases, with 13 bases lying between them. This CDR3 is built from 15 residues. Germline lookup yields CDR1 KGHDR and CDR2 SFDVKD. Findings and caveats of the study: Changes seen in expanded clonotypes were possibly confounded by donor CMV status left unknown.

The use of a sample-barcoded 5' primer and a J-beta primer mix characterized a second PCR of roughly 6 to 12 cycles. TCRdb reprocessed the 5' RACE reads via MiXCR and lists one record per CDR3 protein. Of approximately 780,000 distinct CDR3 sequences in the sample, 20% to 30% are singletons; the top ten hold under 3%. The table lists this clonotype with a few counts. Its antigen is as yet unknown. The sample was also reused in another study, on T cells of mothers and their children.

Sequencing was performed on blood. The sequence derives from a boy aged 5-17 years in good health. The chain carries TRBV24-1 and TRBJ2-5, with D maybe TRBD1 (6 bases). CDR3: CATSDSVQGGETQYF. As DNA, the CDR3 is TGTGCCACCAGTGATTCGGTACAGGGTGGAGAGACCCAGTACTTC.